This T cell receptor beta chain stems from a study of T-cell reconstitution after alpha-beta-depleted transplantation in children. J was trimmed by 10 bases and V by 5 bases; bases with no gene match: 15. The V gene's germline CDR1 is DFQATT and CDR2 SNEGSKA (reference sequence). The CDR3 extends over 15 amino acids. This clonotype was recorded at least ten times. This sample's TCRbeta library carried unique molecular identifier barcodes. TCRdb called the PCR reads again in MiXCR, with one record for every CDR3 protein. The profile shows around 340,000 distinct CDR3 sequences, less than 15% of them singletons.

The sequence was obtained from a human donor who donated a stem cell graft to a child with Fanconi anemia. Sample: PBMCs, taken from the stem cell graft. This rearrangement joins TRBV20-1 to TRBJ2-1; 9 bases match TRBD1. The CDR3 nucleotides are TGCAGTGCTTCAGGGGGGACAGGGCGAGTATGGGAGCAGTTCTTC. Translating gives CSASGGTGRVWEQFF.